Listed below are T cell receptor beta chains from one sample, sequenced in a study of T cells in localized non-small cell lung cancer. Sequencing used immunoSEQ multiplex PCR; TCRdb keeps in-frame clones, though not all of them. In the table there are 50,000 to 70,000 clones, 80% to 90% of which are singletons. The sequences come from PBMCs, collected before any cancer treatment. The source of these receptors is a man between 40 and 69 years old with stage II lung adenocarcinoma. The CDR3 runs from the conserved cysteine through the conserved F or W. D genes are given only for firm matches. The listing skips clone size in some rows; elsewhere it reads once, few, many or a size class.

TRBV2	NA	TRBJ2-3	TRBD2	CASIPSGSFTDTQYF	TGTGCCAGCATTCCTAGCGGGTCTTTCACAGATACGCAGTATTTT
TRBV29-1	NA	TRBJ1-2	NA	CSQSHTVSMDYTF	TGCAGCCAATCGCACACAGTCTCCATGGACTACACCTTC
TRBV9	NA	TRBJ2-2	NA	CASSEGPTTTGELFF	TGTGCCAGCAGCGAGGGACCCACGACGACCGGGGAGCTGTTTTTT
TRBV4-2	NA	TRBJ1-3	NA	CASSQGPFSGNTIYF	TGTGCCAGCAGCCAGGGACCGTTCTCTGGAAACACCATATATTTT
TRBV15	NA	TRBJ2-2	TRBD2	CATSRPAGGTGELFF	TGTGCCACCAGCAGGCCAGCGGGAGGTACCGGGGAGCTGTTTTTT
TRBV6-5	once	TRBJ1-5	NA	CASSYSGTPNQPQHF	TGTGCCAGCAGTTACTCGGGGACACCAAATCAGCCCCAGCATTTT
TRBV7-2	NA	TRBJ2-1	TRBD1	CASSLGYRGKGYNEQFF	TGTGCCAGCAGCTTAGGGTACAGGGGAAAAGGCTACAATGAGCAGTTCTTC
TRBV5-6	NA	TRBJ2-7	NA	CASSLFGVGSYEQYF	TGTGCCAGCAGCTTGTTCGGGGTAGGGTCCTACGAGCAGTACTTC
TRBV5-6	NA	TRBJ1-1	TRBD1	CASKPGQGFVGGMNTEAFF	TGTGCCAGCAAACCGGGACAGGGTTTCGTGGGGGGCATGAACACTGAAGCTTTCTTT
TRBV15	NA	TRBJ2-1	NA	CATSSTGYSYNEQFF	TGTGCCACCAGCAGCACCGGCTACTCCTACAATGAGCAGTTCTTC
TRBV5-4	NA	TRBJ1-2	NA	CASRTTGHYGYTF	TGTGCCAGCAGGACTACAGGGCACTATGGCTACACCTTC
TRBV14	NA	TRBJ1-2	TRBD1	CASSPYRGLGGYTF	TGTGCCAGCAGCCCTTATAGGGGGCTCGGGGGCTACACCTTC
TRBV9	NA	TRBJ1-1	NA	CASSVGGRDTEAFF	TGTGCCAGCAGCGTAGGAGGGCGGGACACTGAAGCTTTCTTT
TRBV27	NA	TRBJ1-2	TRBD1	CASSLSTGGDGYTF	TGTGCCAGCAGTTTATCGACAGGGGGCGATGGCTACACCTTC
TRBV6-6	NA	TRBJ1-5	NA	CASSLGQNSNQPQHF	TGTGCCAGCAGCCTCGGACAGAATAGCAATCAGCCCCAGCATTTT
TRBV7-2	NA	TRBJ1-1	NA	CASSYRHDFEAFF	TGTGCCAGCAGCTATAGACACGATTTTGAAGCTTTCTTT
TRBV5-1	few	TRBJ2-2	NA	CASSLYEVRRGGELFF	TGCGCCAGCAGCTTGTATGAGGTCAGAAGAGGCGGGGAGCTGTTTTTT
TRBV29-1	few	TRBJ1-2	TRBD1	CSVDISGQGDGYTF	TGCAGCGTTGATATATCGGGACAGGGAGATGGCTACACCTTC
TRBV11-2	few	TRBJ2-7	TRBD1	CASSDPGQGLSYEQYF	TGTGCCAGCAGCGACCCGGGACAGGGCTTATCCTACGAGCAGTACTTC
TRBV4-2	once	TRBJ2-3	NA	CASSQERGYTDTQYF	TGTGCCAGCAGCCAAGAGCGGGGTTACACAGATACGCAGTATTTT
TRBV5-4	NA	TRBJ2-6	NA	CASSSRISGANVLTF	TGTGCCAGCAGCTCCCGGATCTCTGGGGCCAACGTCCTGACTTTC
TRBV6-1	once	TRBJ2-7	NA	CASSENLGGEQYF	TGTGCCAGCAGTGAAAACCTAGGCGGCGAGCAGTACTTC
TRBV19	NA	TRBJ1-2	NA	CASRVLDSYGYTF	TGTGCCAGTAGAGTCCTGGACAGCTATGGCTACACCTTC
TRBV11-3	NA	TRBJ2-1	NA	CASSLEASSYNEQFF	TGTGCCAGCAGCTTAGAAGCAAGCTCCTACAATGAGCAGTTCTTC
TRBV5-4	NA	TRBJ2-2	TRBD2	CASSLALAGGGTGELFF	TGTGCCAGCAGCTTGGCGCTAGCGGGAGGAGGAACCGGGGAGCTGTTTTTT
TRBV2	NA	TRBJ2-3	TRBD2	CASSEGLADTQYF	TGTGCCAGCAGTGAGGGACTAGCAGATACGCAGTATTTT
TRBV6-1	NA	TRBJ1-5	NA	CAIMDDQPQHF	TGTGCCATTATGGACGATCAGCCCCAGCATTTT
TRBV19	NA	TRBJ1-4	NA	CASSFLQEKLFF	TGTGCCAGTAGCTTTTTACAGGAAAAACTGTTTTTT
TRBV7-9	NA	TRBJ2-5	NA	CASSPLAASGGTQYF	TGTGCCAGCAGCCCATTAGCCGCGTCGGGTGGGACCCAGTACTTC
TRBV27	NA	TRBJ2-1	NA	CASSFDRRNEQFF	TGTGCCAGCAGTTTCGACAGAAGAAATGAGCAGTTCTTC
TRBV29-1	NA	TRBJ1-1	NA	CSVEDRAGSPLTEAFF	TGCAGCGTTGAAGATCGGGCAGGGTCTCCCTTAACTGAAGCTTTCTTT
TRBV28	NA	TRBJ2-3	NA	CASSFGGQGDTQYF	TGTGCCAGCAGTTTCGGCGGGCAGGGGGATACGCAGTATTTT
TRBV5-1	NA	TRBJ2-1	NA	CASSSEGLPYNEQFF	TGCGCCAGCAGCAGCGAGGGACTCCCGTACAATGAGCAGTTCTTC